The rows below give T cell receptor beta chains drawn from one sample of a study of Ad26.COV2.S vaccination and SARS-CoV-2 variants. Assay used: immunoSEQ multiplex PCR; TCRdb lists only in-frame clones, some missing. The sample has about half a million clones; roughly nine tenths are singletons. The material was peripheral blood, obtained in a trial of Ad26.COV2.S vaccine versus placebo. The receptor set was obtained from a person aged 18-65 years who received the Ad26.COV2.S COVID-19 vaccine or a placebo. Each CDR3 is given with its conserved first and last residue. The D gene is left open where the match is weak. Clone size is given for some rows only: seen once, a few or many times, or a class if the clone is expanded.

cdr3_aa	cdr3_nt	d_call	clone_size	v_call	j_call
CASSLGTRNSPLHF	TGTGCCAGCAGCCTAGGGACAAGAAATTCACCCCTCCACTTT	-	-	TRBV3-1/TRBV3-2	TRBJ1-6
CASTFAQETQYF	TGTGCCAGCACCTTCGCGCAAGAGACCCAGTACTTC	-	-	TRBV2	TRBJ2-5
CSGGRDAYNEQFF	TGCAGCGGCGGCCGGGATGCCTACAATGAGCAGTTCTTC	-	-	TRBV29-1	TRBJ2-1
CASSPTRGEGDYNSPLHF	TGTGCCAGCAGCCCAACCAGGGGTGAAGGGGACTATAATTCACCCCTCCACTTT	-	few	TRBV7-9	TRBJ1-6
CASSATGQGGGYTF	TGTGCCAGCAGCGCGACCGGACAGGGGGGTGGCTACACCTTC	TRBD1	-	TRBV9	TRBJ1-2
CASSPRTGGTKNIQYF	TGTGCCAGCAGCCCTCGGACAGGAGGAACCAAAAACATTCAGTACTTC	TRBD1	once	TRBV6-2/TRBV6-3	TRBJ2-4
CASGKGTGGTGELFF	TGTGCCAGCGGAAAAGGAACCGGGGGCACCGGGGAGCTGTTTTTT	-	-	TRBV14	TRBJ2-2
CASSSNRANTDTQYF	TGTGCCAGCAGTTCCAACAGGGCTAACACAGATACGCAGTATTTT	-	-	TRBV6-5	TRBJ2-3
CASSYRTATNEKLFF	TGTGCCAGCAGTTACAGGACGGCAACTAATGAAAAACTGTTTTTT	-	-	TRBV6-5	TRBJ1-4
CASSFSEETQYF	TGTGCCAGCAGTTTTTCCGAGGAGACCCAGTACTTC	-	-	TRBV12-3/TRBV12-4	TRBJ2-5
CASTRGALNTGELFF	TGTGCCAGCACCCGGGGGGCCCTGAACACCGGGGAGCTGTTTTTT	-	-	TRBV9	TRBJ2-2
CASSLPGADNSPLHF	TGTGCCAGCAGCTTGCCCGGGGCGGATAATTCACCCCTCCACTTT	-	-	TRBV7-9	TRBJ1-6
CAIAASGGGTQYF	TGTGCTATCGCGGCTAGCGGGGGCGGGACCCAGTACTTC	TRBD2	-	TRBV6-5	TRBJ2-5
CASSLKVQGANEQFF	TGTGCCAGCAGCCTCAAGGTCCAGGGCGCCAATGAGCAGTTCTTC	-	-	TRBV7-6	TRBJ2-1
CASSHVGVREQYF	TGCGCCAGCAGCCATGTAGGGGTTCGCGAGCAGTACTTC	-	-	TRBV4-1	TRBJ2-7
CASSFGPNSPLHF	TGTGCCAGCAGTTTCGGCCCAAATTCACCCCTCCACTTT	-	-	TRBV27	TRBJ1-6
CASSGPGSGELFF	TGTGCCAGCAGTGGACCAGGGTCCGGGGAGCTGTTTTTT	-	-	TRBV25-1	TRBJ2-2
CAWTGLVGGYEQYF	TGTGCCTGGACGGGACTAGTCGGAGGTTACGAGCAGTACTTC	TRBD2	few	TRBV30	TRBJ2-7
CASSRGATATIPYGYTF	TGTGCCAGTAGTAGGGGGGCGACAGCCACTATCCCATATGGCTACACCTTC	-	-	TRBV19	TRBJ1-2
CAWSVVYSTQAFF	TGTGCCTGGAGTGTAGTCTATTCTACCCAAGCTTTCTTT	-	-	TRBV30	TRBJ1-1
CASSLGGPGELFF	TGCGCCAGCAGCTTGGGTGGGCCCGGGGAGCTGTTTTTT	-	-	TRBV5-1	TRBJ2-2
CASSYARGVNEQFF	TGTGCCAGCAGTTACGCCAGGGGTGTCAATGAGCAGTTCTTC	-	-	TRBV6-6	TRBJ2-1
CASSYQGEAFF	TGTGCCAGCAGTTACCAGGGAGAAGCTTTCTTT	-	-	TRBV6-6	TRBJ1-1
CALTGANVLTF	TGTGCCTTGACAGGGGCCAACGTCCTGACTTTC	-	-	TRBV30	TRBJ2-6
CASSLLLPRRGEKLFF	TGTGCCAGCAGCCTGTTACTACCCAGACGCGGCGAAAAACTGTTTTTT	-	-	TRBV7-9	TRBJ1-4
CASSQAGRIETQYF	TGCGCCAGCAGCCAAGCGGGGCGTATCGAGACCCAGTACTTC	-	-	TRBV4-3	TRBJ2-5
CATSELTDQPQHF	TGTGCCACCAGTGAGTTGACAGATCAGCCCCAGCATTTT	-	-	TRBV24-1	TRBJ1-5
CASSQDPRTLNNEQFF	TGTGCCAGCAGCCAAGATCCGCGGACCCTCAACAATGAGCAGTTCTTC	-	once	TRBV3-1/TRBV3-2	TRBJ2-1
CASSLASGGPPLEEQYF	TGTGCCAGCAGCTTAGCTAGCGGGGGGCCGCCGTTAGAGGAGCAGTACTTC	TRBD2	few	TRBV7-2	TRBJ2-7
CASSLNWASGSHYEQYF	TGTGCCAGCAGCCTGAACTGGGCTAGCGGGAGTCACTACGAGCAGTACTTC	TRBD2	-	TRBV11-2	TRBJ2-7
CASSPTRRGGELFF	TGTGCCAGCAGCCCTACTAGACGTGGGGGGGAGCTGTTTTTT	-	-	TRBV28	TRBJ2-2
CASSIKRGQPQHF	TGTGCCAGTAGTATCAAAAGGGGGCAGCCCCAGCATTTT	-	many	TRBV19	TRBJ1-5
CASSLGRGLAADTQYF	TGTGCCAGCAGCTTAGGGCGGGGACTAGCCGCCGATACGCAGTATTTT	TRBD2	-	TRBV11-3	TRBJ2-3
CASSYLETQYF	TGTGCCAGCAGTTATTTAGAGACCCAGTACTTC	-	-	TRBV6-2/TRBV6-3	TRBJ2-5
CAWSKARGTEAFF	TGTGCCTGGAGCAAAGCCAGGGGCACTGAAGCTTTCTTT	-	-	TRBV30	TRBJ1-1
CASSVRHENTEAFF	TGTGCCAGCAGCGTACGACACGAGAACACTGAAGCTTTCTTT	-	-	TRBV9	TRBJ1-1
CASTGLAGDDADTQYF	TGTGCCAGTACCGGGCTAGCGGGGGATGACGCAGATACGCAGTATTTT	TRBD2	-	TRBV7-2	TRBJ2-3
CASSLRGQGLWGYTF	TGTGCCAGCAGCTTAAGGGGACAGGGGCTATGGGGCTACACCTTC	TRBD1	-	TRBV7-9	TRBJ1-2
CASTTEINSYEQYF	TGTGCCAGCACCACGGAGATTAACTCCTACGAGCAGTACTTC	-	-	TRBV28	TRBJ2-7
CASSYSGQDIYGYTF	TGTGCCAGCAGTTACTCGGGACAGGACATCTATGGCTACACCTTC	TRBD1	-	TRBV6-5	TRBJ1-2
CASTSDRLEGYTF	TGTGCCAGTACCTCAGACAGGTTGGAGGGCTACACCTTC	-	-	TRBV19	TRBJ1-2
CASSFREDTEAFF	TGTGCCAGCAGCTTCAGGGAGGACACTGAAGCTTTCTTT	-	-	TRBV11-3	TRBJ1-1
CSAGSDTEAFF	TGCAGCGCCGGGTCAGACACTGAAGCTTTCTTT	-	-	TRBV29-1	TRBJ1-1
CASSSGGTGNEKLFF	TGTGCCAGCAGTTCGGGGGGGACAGGGAATGAAAAACTGTTTTTT	TRBD1	-	TRBV28	TRBJ1-4
CASSIVASGTLNEQFF	TGTGCCAGTAGTATTGTGGCTAGCGGGACGTTAAATGAGCAGTTCTTC	TRBD2	-	TRBV19	TRBJ2-1
CASSLLLSTDTQYF	TGTGCCAGCAGCCTCCTATTGAGCACAGATACGCAGTATTTT	-	-	TRBV3-1/TRBV3-2	TRBJ2-3
CASGASVEPGELFF	TGTGCCAGCGGCGCATCAGTGGAGCCCGGGGAGCTGTTTTTT	-	-	TRBV9	TRBJ2-2
CASSRRGALNSPLHF	TGTGCCAGCAGCCGGAGGGGCGCATTAAATTCACCCCTCCACTTT	-	-	TRBV3-1/TRBV3-2	TRBJ1-6
CASSEGTHFGGYTF	TGTGCCAGCAGTGAAGGAACCCATTTCGGAGGCTACACCTTC	-	-	TRBV2	TRBJ1-2
CASSWGPATNEKLFF	TGTGCCAGCAGTTGGGGACCTGCAACTAATGAAAAACTGTTTTTT	-	-	TRBV6-5	TRBJ1-4
CASSFERTGELFF	TGTGCCAGCAGCTTTGAGAGGACCGGGGAGCTGTTTTTT	-	-	TRBV5-4	TRBJ2-2
CASSPTSGRGTDTQYF	TGTGCCAGCAGCCCAACTAGCGGGAGAGGCACAGATACGCAGTATTTT	TRBD2	-	TRBV7-3	TRBJ2-3
CASSYGTVNQPQHF	TGTGCCAGCAGTTACGGTACAGTAAATCAGCCCCAGCATTTT	-	-	TRBV6-6	TRBJ1-5
CASSSGPGGDTQYF	TGTGCCAGCAGCTCCGGACCGGGGGGGGATACGCAGTATTTT	TRBD2	-	TRBV3-1/TRBV3-2	TRBJ2-3
CASSLTLVGARGKTQYF	TGTGCCAGCAGTTTAACCCTGGTTGGGGCTAGGGGGAAGACCCAGTACTTC	-	-	TRBV28	TRBJ2-5
CAWGQGSGNTIYF	TGTGCCTGGGGACAGGGATCTGGAAACACCATATATTTT	TRBD1	-	TRBV30	TRBJ1-3
CATKGGTIQETQYF	TGTGCCACCAAAGGGGGGACAATCCAAGAGACCCAGTACTTC	-	-	TRBV19	TRBJ2-5
CASSFELAGGADTQYF	TGTGCCAGCAGCTTCGAACTAGCGGGAGGCGCAGATACGCAGTATTTT	TRBD2	-	TRBV27	TRBJ2-3
CSASDSGGPGNTIYF	TGCAGTGCTAGTGACTCAGGGGGCCCTGGAAACACCATATATTTT	TRBD1	-	TRBV20-1	TRBJ1-3
CASSGTGGLYSNQPQHF	TGTGCCAGTAGTGGGACAGGGGGCCTTTATAGCAATCAGCCCCAGCATTTT	TRBD1	-	TRBV19	TRBJ1-5